Listed here are 13 T cell receptor beta chains from one sample, sequenced in a study of blood T cell repertoires in COVID-19. Only in-frame clones appear in the TCRdb table, and some are missing; sequencing was by immunoSEQ multiplex PCR. The sample consists of approximately 94,000 clones, 88% of them appearing once. The material sequenced was peripheral blood. These receptors were obtained from a woman in her 70s with acute or convalescent COVID-19.

This chain joins TRBV5-6 and TRBJ2-2; weak D call: TRBD2 (5 bases). V was pared by 4 bases and J by 5 bases, with 18 bases between. The CDR3 spans 16 residues. In germline, CDR1 is SGHDT, CDR2 YYEEEE. CDR3 nucleotide sequence: TGTGCCAGCAGCCATTATTCCGACTACCTGACCGGGGAGCTGTTTTTT. Amino acids: CASSHYSDYLTGELFF.

V is TRBV5-1 and J is TRBJ1-2; D ambiguous. Germline V gives CDR1 SGHRS, CDR2 YFSETQ. Between the trimmed V and J ends, which lost 0 bases and 10 bases, there was a span of 10 bases. This CDR3 is 12 amino acids long. DNA of the CDR3: TGCGCCAGCAGCTTGGACGACACCGACTACACCTTC. Its protein is CASSLDDTDYTF.

CDR3 DNA sequence: TGCAGTGCTGCTCCTCTCGAGGAGCAGTACTTC. Residues: CSAAPLEEQYF. The chain uses TRBV20-1 and TRBJ2-7; D ambiguous. The length of the CDR3 is 11 residues. Trimming stripped 5 bases from V and 7 bases from J, with 12 bases between. Germline lookup yields CDR1 DFQATT and CDR2 SNEGSKA (reference sequence).

The genes are TRBV6-6 and TRBJ2-2; D call uncertain. The germline V gene encodes CDR1 MNHNY and CDR2 SVGAGI (reference sequence). This CDR3 spans 14 amino acids. The V end was cut by 5 bases, the J end by 1 base, with 8 bases between. CDR3 DNA sequence: TGTGCCAGCAGTAAAAGAGGGAACACCGGGGAGCTGTTTTTT. This translates into CASSKRGNTGELFF.

This chain joins TRBV30 and TRBJ1-3, with 8 positions matching TRBD1. V dropped 2 bases and J dropped 3; count of bases not matched to a gene: 9. This CDR3 is built from 16 residues. Germline loops: CDR1 GTSNPN, CDR2 SVGIG (reference sequence). The CDR3 region is CAWSIWGTGVGNTIYF. The CDR3 nucleotides are TGTGCCTGGAGTATCTGGGGGACAGGAGTTGGAAACACCATATATTTT.

This clone was counted a few times. V and J are TRBV5-4 and TRBJ1-3; a possible D gene is TRBD1 (6 bases). V lost 4 bases to trimming and J lost 0 bases, with 20 bases between them. The CDR3 is made up of 18 amino acids. In germline, CDR1 is SGHNT, CDR2 YYREEE (reference sequence). CDR3 bases: TGTGCCAGCAGCGAGGGGACAAAGCCATTGAGCTCTGGAAACACCATATATTTT. Translated: CASSEGTKPLSSGNTIYF.

The chain uses TRBV28 and TRBJ2-1, with 7 positions matching TRBD1. CDR1 and CDR2 from the germline V gene are MDHEN and SYDVKM. V was pared by 6 bases and J by 2 bases, with 7 bases of the junction left unmatched. The CDR3 extends over 15 amino acids. The CDR3 is CASREQGLTYNEQFF. CDR3 nucleotides: TGTGCCAGCAGGGAACAGGGGTTAACCTACAATGAGCAGTTCTTC.

In nucleotides, the CDR3 is TGTGCCAGCAGCCAAGATCGATTTTCAGGGCGGGGGAATGAGCAGTTCTTC. It encodes CASSQDRFSGRGNEQFF. V and J are TRBV3-1 (or the pseudogene TRBV3-2) and TRBJ2-1; 7 bases map to TRBD2. The CDR3 is 17 residues long. The ends lost 0 bases at V and 7 bases at J; junction bases unmatched: 12. Germline CDR1 reads LGHDT; CDR2 reads YNNKEL (reference sequence).

The chain joins TRBV3-1 (or the pseudogene TRBV3-2) to TRBJ2-7, with 9 bases fitting TRBD1. CDR3 length: 14 amino acids. V shed 4 bases and J 5 bases; nucleotides not matched to a gene: 6. Germline CDR1 and CDR2: LGHDT and YNNKEL (reference sequence). The CDR3 coding sequence is TGTGCCAGCAGCCCGGGACAGGGTTTAGACGAGCAGTACTTC. Protein: CASSPGQGLDEQYF.

This clone has more than one count but fewer than ten. The chain has TRBV2 and TRBJ1-5; 8 bases align to TRBD1. This CDR3 contains 15 residues. The V segment lost 8 bases and the J segment 6 bases; nucleotides outside the gene matches: 12. Looked up from germline, CDR1 is SNHLY and CDR2 is FYNNEI. CDR3: CASSPSAGGSQPQHF. CDR3 in DNA: TGTGCCAGCTCTCCATCTGCAGGGGGCAGTCAGCCCCAGCATTTT.

V and J are TRBV5-1 and TRBJ2-7; 9 bases are a match to TRBD2. The CDR3 sequence is 15 residues long. Germline trimming cut 3 bases from V and 3 bases from J; bases unmatched to any gene: 7. Germline-derived CDR1 and CDR2 are SGHRS and YFSETQ. CDR3 residues: CASSSGGTSLYEQYF. The CDR3, as DNA: TGCGCCAGCAGCTCGGGGGGGACTAGCCTCTACGAGCAGTACTTC.

The chain employs TRBV6-1 and TRBJ1-3; D might be TRBD1 (6 bases). The CDR3 loop spans 14 amino acids. V was trimmed by 2 bases and J by 4 bases, leaving 9 bases between them. Germline values: CDR1 MNHNS, CDR2 SASEGT. The CDR3 nucleotides are TGTGCCAGCAGTGAAACAGGGCCCGGAAACACCATATATTTT. Encoded protein: CASSETGPGNTIYF.

The count of this clone is one. The chain is built from TRBV4-1 and TRBJ2-5, with D possibly being TRBD1 (5 bases). Germline CDR1 reads MGHRA; CDR2 reads YSYEKL. The CDR3 is 17 residues long. The V end was cut by 3 bases, the J end by 2 bases, with 19 bases between. The CDR3 loop is CASSHLLGQGGQETQYF. CDR3 in DNA: TGCGCCAGCAGCCACTTACTGGGGCAGGGTGGGCAAGAGACCCAGTACTTC.